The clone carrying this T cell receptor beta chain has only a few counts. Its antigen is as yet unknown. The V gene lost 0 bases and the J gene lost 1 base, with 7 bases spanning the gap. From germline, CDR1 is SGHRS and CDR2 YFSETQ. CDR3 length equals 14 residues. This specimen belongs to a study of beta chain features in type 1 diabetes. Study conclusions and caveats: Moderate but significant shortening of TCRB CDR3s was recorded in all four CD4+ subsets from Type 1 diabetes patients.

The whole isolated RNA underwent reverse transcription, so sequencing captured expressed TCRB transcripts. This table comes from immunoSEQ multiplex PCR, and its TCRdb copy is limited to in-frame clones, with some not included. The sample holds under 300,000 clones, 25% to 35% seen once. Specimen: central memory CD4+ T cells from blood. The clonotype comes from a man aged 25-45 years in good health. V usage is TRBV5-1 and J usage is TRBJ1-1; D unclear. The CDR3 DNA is TGCGCCAGCAGCTTGGAATACAGGAACACTGAAGCTTTCTTT. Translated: CASSLEYRNTEAFF.